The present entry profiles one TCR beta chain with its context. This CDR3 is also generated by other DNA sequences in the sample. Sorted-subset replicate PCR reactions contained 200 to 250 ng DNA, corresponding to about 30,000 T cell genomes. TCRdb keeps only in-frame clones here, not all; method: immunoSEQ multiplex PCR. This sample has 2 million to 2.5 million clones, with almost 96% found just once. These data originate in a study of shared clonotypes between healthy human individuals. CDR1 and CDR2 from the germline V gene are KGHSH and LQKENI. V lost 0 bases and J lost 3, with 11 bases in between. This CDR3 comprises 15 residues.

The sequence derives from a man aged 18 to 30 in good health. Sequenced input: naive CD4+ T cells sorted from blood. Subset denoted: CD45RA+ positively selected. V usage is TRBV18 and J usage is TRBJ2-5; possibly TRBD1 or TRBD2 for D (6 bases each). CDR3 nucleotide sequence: TGTGCCAGCTCACCACCGGGGGGCCGGGAAGAGACCCAGTACTTC. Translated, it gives CASSPPGGREETQYF.